This TCR beta chain was obtained from a study of patients with pleural tuberculosis. TCRdb independently ran MiXCR on the reads; one entry per CDR3 protein. The data show around 50,000 distinct CDR3 sequences, 6% to 9.5% seen once. The CDR3 consists of 10 residues. Germline V lookup: CDR1 MDHEN, CDR2 SYDVKM. This clonotype was observed at least ten times. This chain uses TRBV28 with TRBJ2-3; D is undetermined. The sequence was obtained from a human donor with pleural tuberculosis. The CDR3 DNA follows: TGTGCTACTTCCGGAGATACGCAGTATTTT. The encoded protein is CATSGDTQYF.